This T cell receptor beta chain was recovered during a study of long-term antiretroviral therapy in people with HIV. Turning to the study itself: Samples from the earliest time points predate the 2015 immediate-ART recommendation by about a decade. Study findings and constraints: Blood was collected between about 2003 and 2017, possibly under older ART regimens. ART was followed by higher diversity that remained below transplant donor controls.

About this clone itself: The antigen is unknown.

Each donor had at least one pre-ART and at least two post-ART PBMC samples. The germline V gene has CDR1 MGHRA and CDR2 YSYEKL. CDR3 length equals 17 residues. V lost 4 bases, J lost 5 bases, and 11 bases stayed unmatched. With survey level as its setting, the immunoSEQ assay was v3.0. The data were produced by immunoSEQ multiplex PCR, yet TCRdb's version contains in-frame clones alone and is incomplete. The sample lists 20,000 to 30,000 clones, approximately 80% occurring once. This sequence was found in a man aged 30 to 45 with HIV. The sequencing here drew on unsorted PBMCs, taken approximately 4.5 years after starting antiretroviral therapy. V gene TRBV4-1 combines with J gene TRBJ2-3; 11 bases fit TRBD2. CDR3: CASSPTVLAGDVDTQYF. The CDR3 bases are TGCGCCAGCAGCCCCACCGTACTAGCGGGAGATGTAGATACGCAGTATTTT.